What follows are 15 T cell receptor beta chains derived from one specimen sequenced in a study of response to subunit inactivated influenza vaccine. TCRdb independently ran MiXCR on the RT-PCR reads; one entry per CDR3 protein. The top ten hold around 12% of the sample, which has more than 400,000 distinct CDR3 sequences, more than 7% seen once. This material consisted of PBMCs from blood, taken less than 30 months after vaccination. The receptor source for this set is a man in his fifties or sixties who received an inactivated influenza vaccine.

The chain carries TRBV4-1 and TRBJ2-3; 10 bases are shared with TRBD1. The V segment lost 0 bases and the J segment 6 bases; nucleotides outside the gene matches: 9. The CDR3 contains 17 residues. Germline lookup yields CDR1 MGHRA and CDR2 YSYEKL. For the CDR3, the DNA is TGCGCCAGCAGCCAAGACGGGACAGGGGAGCTTTGGGATACGCAGTATTTT. Its translation: CASSQDGTGELWDTQYF.

This clonotype was counted ten times or more. The rearrangement joins TRBV20-1 to TRBJ2-6, with D tentatively TRBD1 or TRBD2 (5 bases each). Germline CDR1 is DFQATT and CDR2 is SNEGSKA (reference sequence). V was shortened by 6 bases and J by 0 bases, with 18 bases between the two germline ends. The CDR3 consists of 17 residues. Written as DNA, the CDR3 is TGCAGTGCATTCCCTCGGGGCTTTAGCTCTGGGGCCAACGTCCTGACTTTC. Translating it yields CSAFPRGFSSGANVLTF.

In this sample, this clonotype turned up a few times. The rearrangement uses TRBV20-1 and TRBJ2-7; D perhaps matches TRBD1 (5 bases). Germline assignment: CDR1 DFQATT and CDR2 SNEGSKA (reference sequence). The CDR3 length is 13 residues. Trimming took off 0 bases at V and 6 bases at J, with 12 bases between the two ends. This CDR3 reads CSARENRGSEQYF. In DNA, the CDR3 is TGCAGTGCTAGAGAGAATAGGGGTAGCGAGCAGTACTTC.

This clonotype was found a few times. The chain carries TRBV15 and TRBJ2-5; D gene unclear. CDR1 and CDR2 from the germline V gene are LNHNV and YYDKDF (reference sequence). Trimming removed 0 bases from V and 1 base from J, with 3 bases in between. This CDR3 is 13 amino acids long. The CDR3 DNA reads TGTGCCACCAGCAGAGACTCCCAAGAGACCCAGTACTTC. It yields the protein CATSRDSQETQYF. Filled out from reference TRBV15 and TRBJ2-5, the complete variable domain reads DAMVIQNPRYQVTQFGKPVTLSCSQTLNHNVMYWYQQKSSQAPKLLFHYYDKDFNNEADTPDNFQSRRPNTSFCFLDIRSPGLGDTAMYLCATSRDSQETQYFGPGTRLLVL.

This clonotype was counted ten times or more. The V and J genes are TRBV20-1 and TRBJ2-7; the match to TRBD1 covers 9 bases. The germline V gene has CDR1 DFQATT and CDR2 SNEGSKA (reference sequence). V shed 5 bases and J 1 base; nucleotides not matched to a gene: 6. The CDR3 totals 14 residues. CDR3 amino acids: CSAWDRVSSYEQYF. As DNA, the CDR3 is TGCAGTGCTTGGGACAGGGTCTCTTCCTACGAGCAGTACTTC.

This clonotype was observed many times. A much larger clone is a single base away; this may be a read error. This chain joins TRBV4-1 and TRBJ2-3, with 16 bases lining up with TRBD2. The CDR3 covers 16 residues. Germline-derived CDR1 and CDR2 are MGHRA and YSYEKL. V dropped 4 bases and J dropped 4; count of bases not matched to a gene: 2. The CDR3 sequence: CASSPGTSGGADTQYF. The CDR3 nucleotides are TGCGCCAGCAGCCCCGGGACTAGCGGGGGGGCAGATACGCAGTATTTT.

This clonotype has more than one count but fewer than ten. The genes are TRBV6-1 and TRBJ2-7, with a tentative D call TRBD1 (6 bases). The CDR3 is 15 residues long. The V gene's germline CDR1 is MNHNS and CDR2 SASEGT. Trimming took 4 bases from V and 3 from J, leaving 16 bases between them. The CDR3, as DNA: TGTGCCAGCAGTGGGGCAGCCCGGGACATCTACGAGCAGTACTTC. Its protein product is CASSGAARDIYEQYF.

The rearrangement links TRBV12-3 or TRBV12-4 to TRBJ1-6, with TRBD1 matching over 7 bases. The CDR3 runs 13 residues. V lost 5 bases, J lost 15 bases, and 10 bases stayed unmatched. DNA for the CDR3: TGTGCCAGCAGTAGCCCCGGGACAGCCCTCCTCCACTTT. This codes for CASSSPGTALLHF.

This sequence joins TRBV5-1 and TRBJ2-2; D is uncertain. There are 15 residues in the CDR3. V was cut by 0 bases and J by 8 bases, with 14 bases left in between. The V gene's germline CDR1 is SGHRS and CDR2 YFSETQ. CDR3 in DNA: TGCGCCAGCAGCTTGGCTAGACCCACGGAGGGGGAGCTGTTTTTT. Its translation is CASSLARPTEGELFF.

The chain couples TRBV20-1 to TRBJ2-7; TRBD2 might be the D (5 bases). Germline V gene sequence: CDR1 DFQATT, CDR2 SNEGSKA (reference sequence). The CDR3 length is 13 residues. V lost 5 bases and J lost 0, with 11 bases in between. DNA for the CDR3: TGCAGTGCTGGAGTGGGGAGCTCCTACGAGCAGTACTTC. This codes for CSAGVGSSYEQYF.

This clonotype appeared many times. This chain joins TRBV6-5 and TRBJ2-1; no clear D gene. Trimming took 0 bases from V and 0 from J, leaving 12 bases between them. The CDR3 sequence is 17 residues long. Germline lookup yields CDR1 MNHEY and CDR2 SVGAGI. The CDR3 protein is CASSYSISNPSYNEQFF. In nucleotides, the CDR3 is TGTGCCAGCAGTTACTCGATATCTAACCCCTCCTACAATGAGCAGTTCTTC.

The V call is TRBV7-2, the J call TRBJ1-5; D gene ambiguous. V was pared by 5 bases and J by 3 bases, with 5 bases between. Per germline, CDR1 SGHTA and CDR2 FQGNSA. There are 12 residues in the CDR3. The CDR3 bases are TGTGCCAGCAGCCAGTTCAATCAGCCCCAGCATTTT. Amino acids: CASSQFNQPQHF. The full variable domain, rest sourced from reference TRBV7-2 and TRBJ1-5, is GAGVSQSPSNKVTEKGKDVELRCDPISGHTALYWYRQSLGQGLEFLIYFQGNSAPDKSGLPSDRFSAERTGGSVSTLTIQRTQQEDSAVYLCASSQFNQPQHFGDGTRLSIL.

This clonotype was seen at least ten times. V is TRBV19 and J is TRBJ2-1, with 10 bases that match TRBD2. The V gene's germline CDR1 is LNHDA and CDR2 SQIVND (reference sequence). V shed 7 bases, J shed 5 bases, and the junction held 11 bases outside the gene matches. The CDR3 spans 16 residues. This CDR3 reads CASTQVGLAADNEQFF. The CDR3 DNA sequence: TGTGCCAGTACGCAGGTAGGACTAGCGGCGGACAATGAGCAGTTCTTC. The full variable domain, rest sourced from reference TRBV19 and TRBJ2-1, is DGGITQSPKYLFRKEGQNVTLSCEQNLNHDAMYWYRQDPGQGLRLIYYSQIVNDFQKGDIAEGYSVSREKKESFPLTVTSAQKNPTAFYLCASTQVGLAADNEQFFGPGTRLTVL.

This clonotype was seen many times. The rearrangement links TRBV7-6 to TRBJ2-2, with D unresolved. In germline, CDR1 is SGHVS, CDR2 FNYEAQ. V was cut by 6 bases and J by 6 bases, with 11 bases left in between. The CDR3 spans 13 residues. CDR3 amino acids: CASRRRLAGELFF. The CDR3, as DNA: TGTGCCAGCAGACGAAGGCTGGCCGGGGAGCTGTTTTTT.

The chain links TRBV4-1 to TRBJ1-6, with no clear D. The CDR3 runs 15 residues. Trimming pared 1 base from V and 3 bases from J, leaving 7 bases between. In germline, CDR1 is MGHRA, CDR2 YSYEKL. CDR3 sequence (DNA): TGCGCCAGCAGCCAAGCGGGGAACTATAATTCACCCCTCCACTTT. Protein product: CASSQAGNYNSPLHF.